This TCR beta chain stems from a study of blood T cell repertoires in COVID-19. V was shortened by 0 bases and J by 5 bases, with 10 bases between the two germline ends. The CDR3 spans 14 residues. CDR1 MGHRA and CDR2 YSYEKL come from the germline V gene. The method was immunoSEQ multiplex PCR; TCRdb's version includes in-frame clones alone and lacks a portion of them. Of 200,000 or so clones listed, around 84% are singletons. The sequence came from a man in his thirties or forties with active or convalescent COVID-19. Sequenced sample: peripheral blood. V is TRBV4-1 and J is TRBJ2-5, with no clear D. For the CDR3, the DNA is TGCGCCAGCAGCCAAGATGGTTGGCGGGAGACCCAGTACTTC. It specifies CASSQDGWRETQYF.